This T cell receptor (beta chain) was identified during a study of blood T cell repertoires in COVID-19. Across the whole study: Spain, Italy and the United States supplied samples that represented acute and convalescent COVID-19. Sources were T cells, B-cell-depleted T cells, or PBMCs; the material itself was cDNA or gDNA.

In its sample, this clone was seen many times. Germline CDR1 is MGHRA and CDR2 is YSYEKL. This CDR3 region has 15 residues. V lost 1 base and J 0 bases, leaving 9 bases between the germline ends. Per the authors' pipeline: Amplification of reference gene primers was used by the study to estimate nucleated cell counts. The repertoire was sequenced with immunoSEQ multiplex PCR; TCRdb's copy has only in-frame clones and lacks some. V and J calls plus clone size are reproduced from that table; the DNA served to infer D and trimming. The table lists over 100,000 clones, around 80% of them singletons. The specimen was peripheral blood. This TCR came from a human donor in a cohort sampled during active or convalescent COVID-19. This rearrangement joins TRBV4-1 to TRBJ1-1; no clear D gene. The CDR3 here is CASSQGSRLNTEAFF. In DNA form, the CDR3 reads TGCGCCAGCAGCCAAGGCTCGCGGCTGAACACTGAAGCTTTCTTT.